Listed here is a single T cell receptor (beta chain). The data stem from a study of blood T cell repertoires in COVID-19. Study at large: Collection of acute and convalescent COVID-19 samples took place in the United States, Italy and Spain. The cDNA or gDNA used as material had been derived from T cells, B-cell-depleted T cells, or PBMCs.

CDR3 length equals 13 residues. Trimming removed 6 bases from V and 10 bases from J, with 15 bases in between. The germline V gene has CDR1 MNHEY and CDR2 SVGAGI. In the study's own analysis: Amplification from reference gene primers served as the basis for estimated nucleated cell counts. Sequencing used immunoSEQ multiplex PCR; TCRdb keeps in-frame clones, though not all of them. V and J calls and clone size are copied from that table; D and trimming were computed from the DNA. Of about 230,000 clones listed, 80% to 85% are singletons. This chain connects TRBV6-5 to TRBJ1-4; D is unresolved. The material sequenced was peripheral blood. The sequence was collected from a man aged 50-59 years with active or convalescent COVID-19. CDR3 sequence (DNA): TGTGCCAGCAGGGAGACCCCCATGGGAAAACTGTTTTTT. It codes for CASRETPMGKLFF.